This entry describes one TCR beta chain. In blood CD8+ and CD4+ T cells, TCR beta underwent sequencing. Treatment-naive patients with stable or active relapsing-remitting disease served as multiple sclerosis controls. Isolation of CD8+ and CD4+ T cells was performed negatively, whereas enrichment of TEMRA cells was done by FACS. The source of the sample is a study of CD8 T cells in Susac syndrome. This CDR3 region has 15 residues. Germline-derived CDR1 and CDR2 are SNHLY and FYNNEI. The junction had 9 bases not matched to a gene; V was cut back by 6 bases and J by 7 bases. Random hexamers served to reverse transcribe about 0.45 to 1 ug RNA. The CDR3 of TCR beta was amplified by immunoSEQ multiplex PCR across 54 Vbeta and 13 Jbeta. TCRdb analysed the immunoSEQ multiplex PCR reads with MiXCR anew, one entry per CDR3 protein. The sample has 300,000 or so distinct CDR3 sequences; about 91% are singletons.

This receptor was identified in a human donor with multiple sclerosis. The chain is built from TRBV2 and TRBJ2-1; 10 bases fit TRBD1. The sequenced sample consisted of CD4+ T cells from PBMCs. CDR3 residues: CASSVDRGPRNEQFF. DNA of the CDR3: TGTGCCAGCAGCGTCGACAGGGGGCCGAGAAATGAGCAGTTCTTC.